The next 15 T cell receptor beta chains were all read from a single sample in a study of CD8 T cells in Susac syndrome. Random hexamers served to reverse transcribe roughly 0.5 to 1 ug RNA. TCRdb reprocessed the immunoSEQ multiplex PCR reads via MiXCR and lists one record per CDR3 protein. The sample carries 300,000 or so distinct CDR3 sequences, 92% recorded once. The sequencing input was CD4+ T cells from PBMCs. The receptors were gathered from a human donor with multiple sclerosis.

This chain links TRBV6-6 with TRBJ2-1; D might be TRBD1 or TRBD2, each matching 5 bases. CDR1 and CDR2 from the germline V gene are MNHNY and SVGAGI (reference sequence). This CDR3 has 15 residues. The V and J ends lost 6 bases and 7 bases respectively, with 19 bases between them. CDR3 sequence (DNA): TGTGCCAGCAGCGCCGGGGCACTAATCGGGAATGAGCAGTTCTTC. Its translation is CASSAGALIGNEQFF.

This chain links TRBV20-1 with TRBJ2-5; D gene ambiguous. The CDR3 contains 15 residues. Germline V gene sequence: CDR1 DFQATT, CDR2 SNEGSKA (reference sequence). V shed 6 bases and J shed 6 bases, with 23 bases lying between them. The CDR3 DNA sequence: TGCAGTGCAACTCCCTCTCGTCGAGCCCCGCAGACCCAGTACTTC. The encoded protein is CSATPSRRAPQTQYF.

V usage is TRBV9 and J usage is TRBJ2-1; 15 bases agree with TRBD2. V shed 3 bases and J 9 bases; nucleotides not matched to a gene: 7. Per germline, CDR1 SGDLS and CDR2 YYNGEE. This CDR3 spans 16 amino acids. In DNA, the CDR3 is TGTGCCAGCAGCGCCGGACTAGCGGGGGGGCGGGGTGAGCAGTTCTTC. Translating it yields CASSAGLAGGRGEQFF.

J is TRBJ2-7 and V is TRBV14; D might be TRBD1 or TRBD2, each matching 5 bases. The ends were cut back, 9 bases at V and 2 bases at J, with 17 bases in the middle. This CDR3 has 14 amino acids. CDR1 and CDR2 from the germline V gene are SGHDN and FVKESK. In DNA form, the CDR3 reads TGTGCCAGTAACCCACTTGGGGGACCCTACGAGCAGTACTTC. Amino acid sequence: CASNPLGGPYEQYF.

J is TRBJ2-1 and V is TRBV24-1; D is perhaps TRBD1 (5 bases). Germline V CDR1 and CDR2: KGHDR, SFDVKD. V gave up 3 bases and J gave up 0 bases, with 14 bases separating them. CDR3 length: 17 residues. In nucleotides, the CDR3 is TGTGCCACCAGTGATACAAGACAGCAGAGCTCCTACAATGAGCAGTTCTTC. Translating it yields CATSDTRQQSSYNEQFF.

This chain links TRBV20-1 with TRBJ2-5; 12 bases line up with TRBD1. CDR1 and CDR2 (germline): DFQATT, SNEGSKA (reference sequence). With 6 bases clipped from V and 5 bases from J, the junction kept 10 bases outside the gene matches. This CDR3 contains 15 residues. CDR3 DNA sequence: TGCAGTGCGAGAACGGGACAGGGGGCCTCTGAGACCCAGTACTTC. The encoded protein is CSARTGQGASETQYF.

The V and J genes are TRBV7-9 and TRBJ2-5, with D uncertain. Looked up from germline, CDR1 is SEHNR and CDR2 is FQNEAQ (reference sequence). The V end was cut by 4 bases, the J end by 5 bases, with 23 bases between. CDR3 length equals 17 residues. The CDR3: CASSSDWTNKRLETQYF. CDR3 in DNA: TGTGCCAGCAGCTCCGATTGGACCAATAAGAGATTGGAGACCCAGTACTTC.

The chain combines TRBV7-9 with TRBJ2-7; D assignment may be TRBD1 or TRBD2 (5 bases each). Trimming took 5 bases from V and 4 from J, leaving 21 bases between them. The CDR3 consists of 16 residues. Per the germline V gene, CDR1 is SEHNR and CDR2 is FQNEAQ (reference sequence). This chain's CDR3 is CASSPPQGRRTYEQYF. DNA for the CDR3: TGTGCCAGCAGCCCCCCCCAGGGACGGAGGACTTACGAGCAGTACTTC. Variable domain in full (rest from reference TRBV7-9 and TRBJ2-7): DTGVSQNPRHKITKRGQNVTFRCDPISEHNRLYWYRQTLGQGPEFLTYFQNEAQLEKSRLLSDRFSAERPKGSFSTLEIQRTEQGDSAMYLCASSPPQGRRTYEQYFGPGTRLTVT.

This chain connects TRBV10-3 to TRBJ1-6; 7 positions match TRBD1. Germline-derived CDR1 and CDR2 are ENHRY and SYGVKD. J gave up 9 bases and V 5 bases, and 4 bases lay outside the gene matches. This CDR3 spans 13 amino acids. CDR3 protein: CAISNRGGSPLHF. In DNA form, the CDR3 reads TGTGCCATCAGTAACAGGGGAGGTTCACCCCTCCACTTT.

CDR3 sequence (DNA): TGTGCCAGCAGCCCAACAGGTGATAGCAATCAGCCCCAGCATTTT. This sequence encodes CASSPTGDSNQPQHF. The chain joins TRBV7-9 to TRBJ1-5, with a possible D match to TRBD1 (5 bases). Germline lookup yields CDR1 SEHNR and CDR2 FQNEAQ (reference sequence). V dropped 5 bases and J dropped 0 bases, with 11 bases sitting between them. The CDR3 runs to 15 residues.

The V call is TRBV20-1, the J call TRBJ1-2, with D possibly matching TRBD1 (6 bases). V shed 5 bases and J shed 8 bases, with 15 bases lying between them. Per the germline V gene, CDR1 is DFQATT and CDR2 is SNEGSKA (reference sequence). This CDR3 is 12 amino acids long. Here the CDR3 reads CSAETYRDGYTF. Here the CDR3 DNA reads TGCAGTGCTGAGACGTACAGGGACGGCTACACCTTC.

The chain joins TRBV5-1 to TRBJ2-2; 7 bases map to TRBD1. The CDR3 contains 14 residues. V shed 4 bases and J 5 bases; nucleotides not matched to a gene: 5. The germline V gene encodes CDR1 SGHRS and CDR2 YFSETQ. The CDR3 sequence is CASSRQGTTGELFF. CDR3 DNA: TGCGCCAGCAGCCGACAGGGAACTACCGGGGAGCTGTTTTTT. Full variable domain (outside the CDR3, taken from reference TRBV5-1 and TRBJ2-2): KAGVTQTPRYLIKTRGQQVTLSCSPISGHRSVSWYQQTPGQGLQFLFEYFSETQRNKGNFPGRFSGRQFSNSRSEMNVSTLELGDSALYLCASSRQGTTGELFFGEGSRLTVL.

The gene calls are TRBV7-2 and TRBJ2-3, with 9 bases aligning to TRBD2. There are 14 residues in the CDR3. Germline trimming cut 5 bases from V and 6 bases from J; bases unmatched to any gene: 6. The V gene's germline CDR1 is SGHTA and CDR2 FQGNSA. CDR3 DNA: TGTGCCAGCAGCCCGGGACTAGCCCATGATACGCAGTATTTT. Translation: CASSPGLAHDTQYF.

The chain combines TRBV5-1 with TRBJ1-1; D perhaps matches TRBD1 (5 bases). The CDR3 runs to 15 residues. V shed 1 base and J shed 1 base, with 11 bases lying between them. Germline V CDR1 and CDR2: SGHRS, YFSETQ. This chain's CDR3 is CASSLWPGRNTEAFF. CDR3 nucleotide sequence: TGCGCCAGCAGCTTGTGGCCAGGGCGGAACACTGAAGCTTTCTTT.

This chain joins TRBV12-3 or TRBV12-4 and TRBJ2-1, with TRBD1 matching over 10 bases. The CDR3 is 14 amino acids. The junction had 4 bases not matched to a gene; V was cut back by 6 bases and J by 5 bases. CDR3 sequence reads: CASRDRGSDNEQFF. In DNA, the CDR3 is TGTGCCAGCAGGGACAGGGGGTCGGACAATGAGCAGTTCTTC.